These T cell receptor beta chains were read from a single sample in a study of T cell changes during pregnancy in multiple sclerosis. Sequencing used immunoSEQ multiplex PCR; TCRdb keeps in-frame clones, though not all of them. The table includes approximately 130,000 clones, around 97% detected once. The source material was peripheral blood, sampled after pregnancy. All receptors derive from a female donor with multiple sclerosis, enrolled in a pregnancy study. Each CDR3 is given with its conserved first and last residue. Each record gives: CDR3 protein, J gene, V gene.

CDR3aa: CASSSGVAGEIETQYF; j_gene: TRBJ2-5; v_gene: TRBV27
CDR3aa: CSVVAGDDLGYRDEQYF; j_gene: TRBJ2-7; v_gene: TRBV29-1
CDR3aa: CASSSMTNWDRGTQRILYEQYF; j_gene: TRBJ2-7; v_gene: TRBV28
CDR3aa: CASSGFPGNYGYTF; j_gene: TRBJ1-2; v_gene: TRBV28
CDR3aa: CASSNGGAGEKLFF; j_gene: TRBJ1-4; v_gene: TRBV19
CDR3aa: CASSGASGRSEQFF; j_gene: TRBJ2-1; v_gene: TRBV19
CDR3aa: CASSLDGGTYNEQFF; j_gene: TRBJ2-1; v_gene: TRBV7-9
CDR3aa: CASSPTPGISFYGYTF; j_gene: TRBJ1-2; v_gene: TRBV28
CDR3aa: CASSLLDKQGGPGQFF; j_gene: TRBJ2-1; v_gene: TRBV5-5
CDR3aa: CASSKRQVESNEQFF; j_gene: TRBJ2-1; v_gene: TRBV19
CDR3aa: CASSLVGQSNQPQHF; j_gene: TRBJ1-5; v_gene: TRBV7-9
CDR3aa: CASSPGTVAQYF; j_gene: TRBJ2-3; v_gene: TRBV19
CDR3aa: CSVERLDEQFF; j_gene: TRBJ2-1; v_gene: TRBV29-1
CDR3aa: CASSLGRVNSGANVLTF; j_gene: TRBJ2-6; v_gene: TRBV5-4